Listed below are T cell receptor beta chains from one sample, sequenced in a study of cytomegalovirus exposure and HLA in healthy donors. TCRdb keeps only in-frame clones here, not all; method: immunoSEQ multiplex PCR. Of around 190,000 clones in the sample, roughly 82% were seen once. The sequencing input was PBMCs. The receptors were gathered from a girl aged 2 to 10 in good health and CMV-seropositive. CDR3s include the opening cysteine and the closing phenylalanine or tryptophan. A D gene is named only where the DNA matches it firmly. Only part of the rows carry a size: once, few, many, or a class if the clone is expanded.

size: .
V: TRBV27
D: .
J: TRBJ1-5
DNA: TGTGCCAGCAGTTTATTGGGAAGGGGATTAGGTCAGCCCCAGCATTTT
CDR3: CASSLLGRGLGQPQHF

size: .
V: TRBV5-1
D: .
J: TRBJ2-4
DNA: TGCGCCAGCAGCTTGGGAGTGGGGGGGCGAGGAGCCAAAAACATTCAGTACTTC
CDR3: CASSLGVGGRGAKNIQYF

size: .
V: TRBV30
D: TRBD2
J: TRBJ2-1
DNA: TGTGCCTGGAGCCAACGACGGGTAGCGGGAAGTTATGAGCAGTTCTTC
CDR3: CAWSQRRVAGSYEQFF

size: .
V: TRBV2
D: TRBD1
J: TRBJ1-6
DNA: TGTGCCAGCAGGTACAACCCGGGACAGAGCAATTCACCCCTCCACTTT
CDR3: CASRYNPGQSNSPLHF

size: .
V: TRBV5-1
D: .
J: TRBJ2-1
DNA: TGCGCCAGCAGCTTTTCTGGCCCAGACAGCTCCTACAATGAGCAGTTCTTC
CDR3: CASSFSGPDSSYNEQFF

size: .
V: TRBV7-6
D: TRBD1
J: TRBJ1-1
DNA: TGTGCCAGCAGCTTACAGGGGGACACTGAAGCTTTCTTT
CDR3: CASSLQGDTEAFF

size: .
V: TRBV5-6
D: TRBD1
J: TRBJ2-7
DNA: TGTGCCAGCAGCTTGAACAGGGGTTACGAGCAGTACTTC
CDR3: CASSLNRGYEQYF

size: .
V: TRBV7-8
D: .
J: TRBJ1-2
DNA: TGTGCCAGCAGCTTAGTCGAGGGGACAAAGGCACGACTCTATGGCTACACCTTC
CDR3: CASSLVEGTKARLYGYTF

size: .
V: TRBV6-6
D: TRBD2
J: TRBJ2-7
DNA: TGTGCCAGCAGTTACCCGGACGGGAGGGCCGCGGAGCAGTACTTC
CDR3: CASSYPDGRAAEQYF

size: .
V: TRBV15
D: .
J: TRBJ1-1
DNA: TGTGCCGCCTACGGCAGGAGAGATTTTAGCGCTGAAGCTTTCTTT
CDR3: CAAYGRRDFSAEAFF

size: few
V: TRBV4-1
D: .
J: TRBJ1-3
DNA: TGCGCCAGCAGCCAAGATGGAGTCCGGGCTGGAAACACCATATATTTT
CDR3: CASSQDGVRAGNTIYF